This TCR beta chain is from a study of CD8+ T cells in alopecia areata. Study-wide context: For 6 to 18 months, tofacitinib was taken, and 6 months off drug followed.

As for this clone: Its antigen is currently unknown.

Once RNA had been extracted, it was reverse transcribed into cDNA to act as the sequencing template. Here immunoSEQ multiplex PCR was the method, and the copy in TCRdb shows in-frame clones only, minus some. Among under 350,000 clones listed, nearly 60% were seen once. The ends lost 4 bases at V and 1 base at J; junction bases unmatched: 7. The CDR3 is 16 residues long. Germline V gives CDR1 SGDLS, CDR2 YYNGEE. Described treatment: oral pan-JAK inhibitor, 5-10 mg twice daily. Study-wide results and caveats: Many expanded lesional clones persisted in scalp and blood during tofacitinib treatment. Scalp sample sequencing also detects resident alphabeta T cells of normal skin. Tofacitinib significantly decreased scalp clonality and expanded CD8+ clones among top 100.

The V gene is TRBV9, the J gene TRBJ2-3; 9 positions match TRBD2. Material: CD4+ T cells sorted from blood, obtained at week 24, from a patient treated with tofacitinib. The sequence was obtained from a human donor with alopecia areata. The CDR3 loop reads CASSSRLAGGTDTQYF. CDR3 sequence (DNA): TGTGCCAGCAGCTCCCGGTTAGCGGGGGGCACAGATACGCAGTATTTT.